A selection of T cell receptor beta chains follows, all from one sample in a study of regulatory T cells in long-lasting Graves disease. MiXCR, applied by TCRdb to the multiplex PCR reads, yields one record per CDR3 protein. The repertoire holds around 500,000 distinct CDR3 sequences, with roughly 13% as singletons. This sample was also put to use in a study of T cells in Graves' hyperthyroidism and ophthalmopathy.

Sequenced material: peripheral blood mononuclear cells (PBMCs), taken at new diagnosis, from a patient treated with antithyroid drugs. All receptors derive from a man aged 25-45 years with Graves disease. Both conserved end residues are part of each CDR3. A D gene is named only where the DNA matches it firmly. Clone size is not always given. Where it is, it says once, few, many or a class for expanded clones.

TRBV28	many	TRBD2	15	TRBJ2-7	TGTGCCAGCAGTTTTCAGGGAGGGTCCCTCGGCGAGCAGTACTTC	CASSFQGGSLGEQYF
TRBV7-9	many	TRBD1	14	TRBJ2-2	TGTGCCAGCAGCTTTACAGGGGTGACCGGGGAGCTGTTTTTT	CASSFTGVTGELFF
TRBV12-3/TRBV12-4	many	.	14	TRBJ2-2	TGTGCCAGCAGTACCCGGACAGAGACCGGGGAGCTGTTTTTT	CASSTRTETGELFF
TRBV14	few	TRBD1	17	TRBJ1-2	TGTGCCAGCAGCCAAGGAGCCCATACAGGGGGACCCTATGGCTACACCTTC	CASSQGAHTGGPYGYTF
TRBV7-9	many	TRBD1	13	TRBJ1-1	TGTGCCAGCAGCTTGGGGAGGACAGGTCGGACTTTCTTT	CASSLGRTGRTFF
TRBV25-1	.	TRBD2	15	TRBJ2-5	TGTGCCAGCAGTGAATGGGGGGGAGGGTCCGAGACCCAGTACTTC	CASSEWGGGSETQYF
TRBV10-3	.	TRBD1	15	TRBJ1-1	TGTGCCATCAGTGATCCGGGACAGGGAGACACTGAAGCTTTCTTT	CAISDPGQGDTEAFF
TRBV20-1	many	TRBD2	15	TRBJ2-7	TGCAGTGCTAGATGGGGTAGCGGGACGACCTACGAGCAGTACTTC	CSARWGSGTTYEQYF
TRBV12-3/TRBV12-4	many	TRBD2	17	TRBJ2-4	TGTGCCAGCAGTGGCGCATTCCTAGCGGGAGTGAGGAACATTCAGTACTTC	CASSGAFLAGVRNIQYF
TRBV12-3/TRBV12-4	many	.	12	TRBJ2-5	TGTGCCAGCAGCTTCCAGGGAGAGACCCAGTACTTC	CASSFQGETQYF
TRBV18	.	TRBD2	16	TRBJ2-1	TGTGCCAGCTCACCTGGCGGGACTAGAGAGATCTATGAGCAGTTCTTC	CASSPGGTREIYEQFF
TRBV6-1	many	.	12	TRBJ2-7	TGTGCCAGCAAAAGTGGGAGCTACGAGCAGTACTTC	CASKSGSYEQYF
TRBV5-1	few	.	14	TRBJ2-1	TGCGCCAGCAGCTTGGGAACTAGTATCAGTGAGCAGTTCTTC	CASSLGTSISEQFF
TRBV6-4	many	TRBD2	15	TRBJ2-3	TGTGCCAGCAGTGTTACTAGCGGAACCTCAGATACGCAGTATTTT	CASSVTSGTSDTQYF
TRBV12-5	.	.	16	TRBJ2-6	TGTGCTAGTGGTTTGCCCCGACCTTCTGGGGCCAACGTCCTGACTTTC	CASGLPRPSGANVLTF
TRBV7-9	many	.	15	TRBJ1-2	TGTGCCAGCAGCTTAGGCGGGCGGGAAAAATATGGCTACACCTTC	CASSLGGREKYGYTF
TRBV6-1	.	TRBD2	13	TRBJ2-1	TGTGCCAGCGTAGCGGGCTCCTACAATGAGCAGTTCTTC	CASVAGSYNEQFF
TRBV20-1	.	TRBD1	14	TRBJ1-2	TGCAGTGCTAGAGTCGAAGCGACAGGGTCTGGCTACACCTTC	CSARVEATGSGYTF
TRBV19	.	.	12	TRBJ1-2	TGTGCCAGTATCTCCGCTAACTATGGCTACACCTTC	CASISANYGYTF
TRBV20-1	.	.	13	TRBJ2-5	TGCAGTGCTAGCCGGACAGCCCAAGAGACCCAGTACTTC	CSASRTAQETQYF
TRBV18	few	.	14	TRBJ2-5	TGTGCCAGCTCACCACTTGAACAGTTGGGGACCCAGTACTTC	CASSPLEQLGTQYF
TRBV27	.	.	15	TRBJ1-3	TGTGCCAGCAGTCCACAGGGACTCTCTGGAAACACCATATATTTT	CASSPQGLSGNTIYF
TRBV5-8	many	.	16	TRBJ2-7	TGTGCCAGCAGCTTTGTTAGACAGAAGGGCCCCTACGAGCAGTACTTC	CASSFVRQKGPYEQYF
TRBV27	many	.	15	TRBJ2-1	TGTGCCAGCAGTAGTATACCCTTCCCCTACAATGAGCAGTTCTTC	CASSSIPFPYNEQFF
TRBV29-1	once	TRBD1	13	TRBJ1-2	TGCAGCGCACGGACAGGGGGGGCGATAGGCTACACCTTC	CSARTGGAIGYTF
TRBV5-4	.	.	13	TRBJ1-4	TGTGCCAGCAGGACCGGGACGGATAAAAAACTGTTTTTT	CASRTGTDKKLFF
TRBV5-1	.	TRBD1	13	TRBJ2-5	TGCGCCAGCGGATACAGGGGCGGGGAGACCCAGTACTTC	CASGYRGGETQYF
TRBV11-2	.	TRBD1	15	TRBJ2-7	TGTGCCAGCAGAAGGACAGGGGCACCTGTCTACGAGCAGTACTTC	CASRRTGAPVYEQYF
TRBV12-3/TRBV12-4	many	TRBD2	16	TRBJ2-1	TGTGCCAGCAGTTTAAAGGGCGGGAGCGCCTCCAATGAGCAGTTCTTC	CASSLKGGSASNEQFF
TRBV18	.	.	14	TRBJ2-5	TGTGCCAGCTCACCCGGTCGCGACCAAGAGACCCAGTACTTC	CASSPGRDQETQYF
TRBV3-1	few	.	15	TRBJ2-7	TGTGCCAGCTCACCGCTCCACCTAGACTCCTACGAGCAGTACTTC	CASSPLHLDSYEQYF
TRBV6-1	.	TRBD2	18	TRBJ2-1	TGTGCCAGCAGTGACGGGACTAGCGGGAGCGGGGTCTACAATGAGCAGTTCTTC	CASSDGTSGSGVYNEQFF
TRBV3-1	many	TRBD2	13	TRBJ2-5	TGTGCCAGCAGCCATCCGGGAGGAGAGACCCAGTACTTC	CASSHPGGETQYF
TRBV11-2	.	TRBD2	16	TRBJ2-7	TGTGCCAGCAGCACCCCCCGGACTAGCGGGAGCGGCGAGCAGTACTTC	CASSTPRTSGSGEQYF
TRBV18	few	.	12	TRBJ2-7	TGTGCCAGCTCACCGGTAGGCTACGAGCAGTACTTC	CASSPVGYEQYF
TRBV5-6	.	TRBD2	13	TRBJ2-3	TGTGCCAGCACCTTGGGAGGGATAGATACGCAGTATTTT	CASTLGGIDTQYF
TRBV12-3/TRBV12-4	many	TRBD2	14	TRBJ2-5	TGTGCCAGCAGTTTAGGGGGGGGAGGAGAGACCCAGTACTTC	CASSLGGGGETQYF
TRBV3-1	few	.	15	TRBJ2-1	TGTGCCAGCAGCCAAGTCACGGGGGCAAGGCATGAGCAGTTCTTC	CASSQVTGARHEQFF
TRBV7-2	many	TRBD2	19	TRBJ2-7	TGTGCCAGCAGCGTAACGGTACTAGCGGGAGGCCGCCAGGGGGACGAGCAGTACTTC	CASSVTVLAGGRQGDEQYF
TRBV11-2	many	TRBD2	16	TRBJ2-1	TGTGCCAGCAGCTGGTCGGGACTAGCGGACTACAATGAGCAGTTCTTC	CASSWSGLADYNEQFF
TRBV7-9	many	TRBD1	18	TRBJ1-5	TGTGCCAGCAGCTTGGGGGGACAGGGACTCTATAGCAATCAGCCCCAGCATTTT	CASSLGGQGLYSNQPQHF
TRBV6-5	.	.	14	TRBJ1-2	TGTGCCAGCAGTTACTCGGTCTCTCCGGCGGGCCACACCTTC	CASSYSVSPAGHTF
TRBV11-2	many	.	13	TRBJ1-4	TGTGCCAGCAGCTTAGCCGGAGGTGAAAAACTGTTTTTT	CASSLAGGEKLFF
TRBV20-1	few	TRBD2	13	TRBJ2-5	TGCAGTGCTAGACCGGGACTAGCGGAGACCCAGTACTTC	CSARPGLAETQYF
TRBV7-9	.	TRBD2	16	TRBJ2-3	TGTGCCAGCAGCGCGGGACTAGCGGGAGGAGGGGATACGCAGTATTTT	CASSAGLAGGGDTQYF
TRBV10-2	.	.	15	TRBJ1-5	TGCGCCAGCAGTGAGTCGAACAGGCGCAATCAGCCCCAGCATTTT	CASSESNRRNQPQHF
TRBV18	.	.	13	TRBJ2-7	TGTGCCAGCTCACCATCCCATACCTACGAGCAGTACTTC	CASSPSHTYEQYF
TRBV12-3/TRBV12-4	many	.	17	TRBJ2-3	TGTGCCAGCGATCGCGGGGGAGGGGGCCATGTCACAGATACGCAGTATTTT	CASDRGGGGHVTDTQYF
TRBV12-3/TRBV12-4	many	TRBD2	11	TRBJ2-3	TGTGCCAGCCGGCGGGGGTATACGCAGTATTTT	CASRRGYTQYF
TRBV6-1	.	.	14	TRBJ1-6	TGTGCCAGCCAAATGAACAGATTGAATTCACCCCTCCACTTT	CASQMNRLNSPLHF
TRBV7-9	.	.	14	TRBJ2-7	TGTGCCAGCAGCTCGATAGCGGAGCGGTACGAGCAGTACTTC	CASSSIAERYEQYF
TRBV30	many	.	12	TRBJ1-6	TGTGCCTGGAAGGACCAGAATTCACCCCTCCACTTT	CAWKDQNSPLHF
TRBV7-2	many	.	13	TRBJ2-1	TGTGCCAGCAGATCCAGATTCGGGGCTGTGCAGTTCTTC	CASRSRFGAVQFF
TRBV9	.	.	12	TRBJ2-1	TGTGCCAGCAGCTTACAGTACCATGAGCAGTTCTTC	CASSLQYHEQFF